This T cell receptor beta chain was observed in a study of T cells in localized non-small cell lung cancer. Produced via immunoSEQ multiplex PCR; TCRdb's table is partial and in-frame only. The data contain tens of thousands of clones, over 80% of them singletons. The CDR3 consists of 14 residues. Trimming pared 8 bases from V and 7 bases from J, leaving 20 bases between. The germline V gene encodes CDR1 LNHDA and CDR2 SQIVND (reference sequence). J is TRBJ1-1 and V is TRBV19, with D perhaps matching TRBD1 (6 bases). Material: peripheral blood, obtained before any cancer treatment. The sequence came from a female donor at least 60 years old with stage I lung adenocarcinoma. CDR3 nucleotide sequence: TGTGCCAGTGGAACAGGGAGGGTCGTGGGTGAAGCTTTCTTT. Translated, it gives CASGTGRVVGEAFF.